This TCR beta chain comes out of a study of identical twins (dated by TCRdb to the mid-2010s). Broadly, across the study: The study deep-sequenced TCR alpha and beta repertoires from monozygotic twins, unrelated adults of various ages and cord blood to test whether fetal clonotypes persist. To rule out contamination, the twin experiments were replicated at different times with different library preparation protocols.

Overall study outcomes, separate from this receptor: Because the same donors could not be followed over many years, the conclusions relied on cross-sectional statistical analysis. Compared with coincidental sharing between unrelated individuals, out-of-frame TCR alpha sequences shared between twins had an excess of sequences with low generation probability. Excess twin sharing in beta out-of-frame sequences was weaker because fewer shared sequences lowered the signal-to-noise ratio. Fewer insertions were carried by abundant cord blood beta clonotypes; a weaker similar trend was observed in young adult naive repertoires, while no such trend was observed in memory repertoires. Invariant T cells such as MAIT and iNKT could partly confound zero-insertion analyses, though diverse VJ usage argued against this for most clonotypes. Out-of-frame TCR alpha sharing in monozygotic twins was systematically underestimated by recombination models, whereas sharing between unrelated individuals was in agreement with the recombination models.

All donors were healthy Caucasians. Three pairs of female monozygotic twins, all aged about 18 to 29 years, were included in the twin cohort. CD4+ and CD8+ T cell populations were isolated with positive isolation kits from Invitrogen. This clonotype was counted between two and nine times. Its antigen remains unidentified. Base qualities were left out, and no much larger clone turns up one base away. V is trimmed back by 5 bases and J by 5 bases, and the junction contains 5 bases that no gene match accounts for. From a lookup of the germline V gene, CDR1 and CDR2 are MDHEN and SYDVKM. CDR3 length: 14 amino acids, cysteine to phenylalanine. Of all the DNA, just the CDR3 is kept, 42 bases in frame from base 1. Libraries were constructed by 5' RACE. Sequencing used an Illumina HiSeq 2000. Template switching introduced a universal primer binding site; the final cDNA contained a unique molecular identifier, enabling accurate counting of TCR cDNA molecules. Specific primers in the conserved constant-segment region were used to synthesize first-strand cDNA for TCR alpha and beta chains. Each cDNA library was double barcoded, with a SMART-Mk sample barcode plus Illumina barcodes, to control for contamination. TruSeq adapter sequences, together with Illumina sample barcodes, were added in two successive PCR steps. TCR alpha and beta cDNA libraries were sequenced on the Illumina HiSeq platform with custom primers. The study's processing was this. MiGEC was used to process raw reads and extract unique molecular identifiers, and MiXCR was used to find CDR3 positions. Recombination models were inferred per individual with the repgenHMM and IGoR tools using an EM algorithm. The tcR package in R was used for shared clonotype analysis, with sharing normalized by the product of cloneset sizes. Out-of-frame nonproductive sequences were analyzed to study raw recombination free of thymic and clonal selection effects. TCRdb trimmed the raw reads at Q25, called clones with MiXCR and kept productive beta chains. Entries that share a CDR3 protein sequence are merged under the most common genes and DNA. The V and J calls shown here were made by TCRdb, not taken from the authors' results. The sample contains 350,000 to 600,000 distinct CDR3 sequences, 11% to 15% of them found a single time. The biggest ten clones account for roughly 0.56% of the sample.

Another study also made use of these data, one on yellow fever vaccine responses in identical twins. As the second paper documents: According to the authors, in identical twins the way T cells responded to vaccination appeared partly convergent and partly personalized. The study precisely tracked vaccine-responding T cell clones in identical twins.

This TCR was recovered from a woman aged 18 to 35 in good health. What was sequenced was CD4+ T cells sorted from blood. The chain couples TRBV28 to TRBJ2-7; the junction holds 11 bases that match TRBD2. The CDR3 corresponds to CASSPSGRLNEQYF. Read as DNA, the sequence is TGTGCCAGCAGTCCTAGCGGGAGGCTGAACGAGCAGTACTTC. With the rest looked up from the reference TRBV28 and TRBJ2-7 genes rather than sequenced, the full variable domain is DVKVTQSSRYLVKRTGEKVFLECVQDMDHENMFWYRQDPGLGLRLIYFSYDVKMKEKGDIPEGYSVSREKKERFSLILESASTNQTSMYLCASSPSGRLNEQYFGPGTRLTVT.